This is a list of T cell receptor beta chains from one sample in a study of identifying expanded T cells in peripheral blood. The data were produced by immunoSEQ multiplex PCR, yet TCRdb's version contains in-frame clones alone and is incomplete. The sample includes some 96,000 clones, about 90% seen only once; the top ten take approximately 6%. Sequencing was performed on blood. All receptors derive from a person aged 18-70 years in good health. Both conserved end residues are part of each CDR3. The D gene is left open where the match is weak. The listing skips clone size in some rows; elsewhere it reads once, few, many or a size class.

V gene	J gene	D gene	clone size	CDR3 protein	CDR3 DNA
TRBV13	TRBJ2-3	TRBD1	-	CASSARQGATDTQYF	TGTGCCAGCAGCGCAAGACAGGGGGCAACAGATACGCAGTATTTT
TRBV4-3	TRBJ2-2	TRBD2	-	CASSQDMLAATGELFF	TGCGCCAGCAGCCAAGATATGCTAGCGGCCACCGGGGAGCTGTTTTTT
TRBV9	TRBJ2-2	-	-	CASSVALGGTGELFF	TGTGCCAGCAGCGTAGCTTTAGGGGGCACCGGGGAGCTGTTTTTT
TRBV7-8	TRBJ1-4	-	-	CASSGGTNEKLFF	TGTGCCAGCAGCGGCGGAACTAATGAAAAACTGTTTTTT
TRBV7-6	TRBJ1-2	-	-	CASSLGDRNYGYTF	TGTGCCAGCAGCTTGGGCGACAGGAACTATGGCTACACCTTC
TRBV29-1	TRBJ2-1	TRBD1	-	CSVLDRALYNEQFF	TGCAGCGTTCTTGACAGGGCCCTCTACAATGAGCAGTTCTTC
TRBV29-1	TRBJ1-5	-	-	CSVLRREFVFGDQPQHF	TGCAGCGTATTGAGGAGAGAGTTTGTTTTTGGGGATCAGCCCCAGCATTTT
TRBV5-1	TRBJ1-5	TRBD1	-	CASSPGQGDQPQHF	TGCGCCAGCAGCCCGGGACAGGGTGATCAGCCCCAGCATTTT
TRBV19	TRBJ2-1	-	-	CASSPQGRGSYNEQFF	TGTGCCAGTAGTCCCCAGGGCAGGGGATCCTACAATGAGCAGTTCTTC
TRBV10-3	TRBJ1-2	-	-	CAISETGVHGYTF	TGTGCCATCAGTGAGACAGGAGTCCATGGCTACACCTTC
TRBV6-1	TRBJ2-5	-	-	CASSDVRRQTAPETQYF	TGTGCCAGCAGTGACGTCCGACGACAGACCGCGCCCGAGACCCAGTACTTC
TRBV27	TRBJ2-1	TRBD2	-	CASSYRGHLAGLSYNEQFF	TGTGCCAGCAGTTACCGGGGTCATTTAGCGGGTTTATCTTACAATGAGCAGTTCTTC
TRBV11-3	TRBJ2-1	TRBD2	-	CASSPSGRGGNEQFF	TGTGCCAGCAGCCCTAGCGGGAGGGGCGGCAATGAGCAGTTCTTC
TRBV2	TRBJ1-2	-	-	CASARQGKGYTF	TGTGCCAGCGCGCGGCAGGGGAAGGGCTACACCTTC
TRBV6-1	TRBJ1-4	TRBD1	-	CASSYRGGAYEKLFF	TGTGCCAGCAGCTACAGGGGAGGTGCTTATGAAAAACTGTTTTTT
TRBV6-4	TRBJ1-3	TRBD1	-	CATVGQGSGNTIYF	TGTGCCACAGTGGGACAGGGGTCTGGAAACACCATATATTTT
TRBV5-8	TRBJ1-1	-	once	CASSLARGLEAFF	TGTGCCAGCAGCTTGGCTCGGGGGCTGGAAGCTTTCTTT
TRBV30	TRBJ1-1	-	-	CAWSVNTNTEAFF	TGTGCCTGGAGTGTCAACACGAACACTGAAGCTTTCTTT
TRBV5-4	TRBJ1-2	-	-	CASSLDPSYGYTF	TGTGCCAGCAGCTTGGACCCCAGCTATGGCTACACCTTC
TRBV30	TRBJ2-7	-	-	CAWSVGGPSYEQYF	TGTGCCTGGAGTGTGGGCGGACCCTCCTACGAGCAGTACTTC
TRBV5-5	TRBJ1-6	TRBD1	once	CASSSRDSSYNSPLHF	TGTGCCAGCAGCTCGAGGGACAGCTCCTATAATTCACCCCTCCACTTT
TRBV15	TRBJ1-1	-	once	CATSRDYGGKATEAFF	TGTGCCACCAGCAGAGATTACGGGGGTAAGGCCACTGAAGCTTTCTTT
TRBV11-2	TRBJ2-7	TRBD2	-	CASSSPTSGMYEQYF	TGTGCCAGCAGCTCCCCGACTAGCGGAATGTACGAGCAGTACTTC
TRBV6-5	TRBJ1-2	-	-	CASSGLPRGGYTF	TGTGCCAGCAGTGGACTCCCTCGAGGTGGCTACACCTTC
TRBV6-1	TRBJ1-2	TRBD1	few	CASTDRTGTLSNYGYTF	TGTGCCAGCACTGACCGGACAGGGACCCTATCTAACTATGGCTACACCTTC
TRBV19	TRBJ1-1	-	-	CASSIDKNTEAFF	TGTGCCAGTAGTATAGACAAGAACACTGAAGCTTTCTTT
TRBV7-3	TRBJ1-2	TRBD1	-	CASSPGQGLNYGYTF	TGTGCCAGCAGCCCCGGACAGGGATTAAACTATGGCTACACCTTC
TRBV7-3	TRBJ2-3	TRBD2	-	CASSMDLAGISDTQYF	TGTGCCAGCAGCATGGATTTAGCGGGGATATCAGATACGCAGTATTTT
TRBV11-2	TRBJ2-7	TRBD2	-	CASSPGTSGGYEQYF	TGTGCCAGCAGCCCCGGGACTAGCGGGGGCTACGAGCAGTACTTC
TRBV6-1	TRBJ1-1	-	-	CASRGGSTGRAFF	TGTGCCAGCAGGGGTGGTTCTACAGGGCGGGCTTTCTTT
TRBV15	TRBJ2-7	-	-	CATSRQGAYEQYF	TGTGCCACCAGCAGACAGGGCGCCTACGAGCAGTACTTC
TRBV11-2	TRBJ2-5	-	-	CASSGLSPETQYF	TGTGCCAGCAGTGGACTAAGCCCAGAGACCCAGTACTTC
TRBV4-1	TRBJ1-5	TRBD1	-	CASSPSSHRGPPPQHF	TGCGCCAGCAGCCCCTCATCGCACAGGGGGCCCCCTCCCCAGCATTTT
TRBV29-1	TRBJ2-1	-	-	CSVDSIQGSYNEQFF	TGCAGCGTTGATAGCATCCAGGGATCCTACAATGAGCAGTTCTTC
TRBV19	TRBJ1-5	-	once	CASDRRGGNQPQHF	TGTGCCAGCGATAGGAGGGGCGGCAATCAGCCCCAGCATTTT
TRBV7-6	TRBJ2-7	TRBD2	-	CASSHRGAYEQYF	TGTGCCAGCAGCCACCGGGGGGCCTACGAGCAGTACTTC
TRBV7-9	TRBJ1-2	-	-	CASNPEGVGAYGYTF	TGTGCCAGCAACCCCGAGGGGGTTGGCGCCTATGGCTACACCTTC
TRBV5-6	TRBJ1-3	-	-	CASSFQGSGNTIYF	TGTGCCAGCAGCTTCCAGGGGAGTGGAAACACCATATATTTT
TRBV10-3	TRBJ1-1	TRBD1	-	CAISEQGGTEAFF	TGTGCCATCAGTGAGCAGGGGGGCACTGAAGCTTTCTTT